This section outlines one T cell receptor (beta chain) sequence together with its context. The sample originates from a study of blood T cell repertoires in COVID-19. Study in general: The United States, Italy and Spain were the sources of the acute and convalescent COVID-19 samples. Sources were T cells, B-cell-depleted T cells, or PBMCs; the material itself was cDNA or gDNA.

The germline V gene encodes CDR1 MDHEN and CDR2 SYDVKM. Trimming cost V 8 bases and J 0 bases; bases outside gene matches: 14. The CDR3 is 18 amino acids. Original handling: Estimation of nucleated cell counts was performed using reference gene primer amplification. Profiling relied on immunoSEQ multiplex PCR, and the TCRdb table lists in-frame clones only, not all of them. That table supplies the V and J calls and clone size; D and trimming were determined from the DNA. In the table there are fewer than 150,000 clones, 87% of which are singletons. Input material: peripheral blood. The V call is TRBV28, the J call TRBJ1-5, with 9 bases aligning to TRBD1. The origin of this receptor is a human donor in a cohort sampled during active COVID-19. The CDR3 nucleotides read TGTGCCAGCGGAGCCGGGACAGGGAGTTTCGATAGCAATCAGCCCCAGCATTTT. Its translation is CASGAGTGSFDSNQPQHF.